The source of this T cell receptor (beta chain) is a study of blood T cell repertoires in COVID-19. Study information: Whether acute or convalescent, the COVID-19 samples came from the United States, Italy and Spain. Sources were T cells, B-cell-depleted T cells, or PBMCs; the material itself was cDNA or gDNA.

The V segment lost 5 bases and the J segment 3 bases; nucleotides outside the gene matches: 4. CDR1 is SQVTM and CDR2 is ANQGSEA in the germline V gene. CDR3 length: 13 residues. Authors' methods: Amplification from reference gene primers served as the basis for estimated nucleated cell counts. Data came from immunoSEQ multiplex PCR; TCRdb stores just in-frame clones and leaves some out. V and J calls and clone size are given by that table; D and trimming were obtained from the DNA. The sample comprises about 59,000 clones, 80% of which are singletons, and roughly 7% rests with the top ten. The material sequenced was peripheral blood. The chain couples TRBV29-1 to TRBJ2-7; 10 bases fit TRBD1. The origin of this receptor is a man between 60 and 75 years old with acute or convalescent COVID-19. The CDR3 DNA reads TGCAGCGTTATGGGACAGGGGCTCTACGAGCAGTACTTC. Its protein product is CSVMGQGLYEQYF.